What follows are 10 T cell receptor beta chains derived from one specimen sequenced in a study of blood T cell repertoires in COVID-19 (dated by TCRdb to between 2020 and 2021). Library preparation was by the immunoSEQ multiplex PCR assay. The source is immuneACCESS, and TCRdb retained only in-frame sequences with V and J called. Part of the clones is not carried over; for the studies checked, unresolved V genes explain less than half of this, and the remainder is unexplained. The sample table lists about 200,000 clones, about 87% of them with a count of one. Approximately 6.2% of the sample is held by the ten biggest clonotypes. The sequencing input was peripheral blood. These TCRs come from a man in his fifties or sixties who had recovered from COVID-19.

The chain links TRBV7-2 to TRBJ2-7; possible D gene TRBD2, 6 bases. Germline lookup yields CDR1 SGHTA and CDR2 FQGNSA. This CDR3 spans 15 amino acids. Trimming shortened V by 3 bases and J by 0 bases, and 12 bases separated the two germline ends. The CDR3 here is CASSLGTDPSYEQYF. The CDR3 DNA sequence: TGTGCCAGCAGCTTGGGGACTGATCCCTCCTACGAGCAGTACTTC.

The rearrangement uses TRBV24-1 and TRBJ2-1; TRBD2 agrees at 10 bases. The CDR3 totals 16 residues. V lost 5 bases to trimming and J lost 4 bases; unmatched junction nucleotides: 7. CDR1 KGHDR and CDR2 SFDVKD come from the germline V gene. CDR3: CATSGPAGGLYNEQFF. The CDR3 DNA sequence: TGTGCCACCAGTGGTCCAGCGGGGGGGCTGTACAATGAGCAGTTCTTC.

V and J are TRBV30 and TRBJ1-5; D possibly corresponds to TRBD1 (6 bases). CDR1 GTSNPN and CDR2 SVGIG come from the germline V gene (reference sequence). V lost 5 bases, J lost 6 bases, and 14 bases lay in between. There are 13 residues in the CDR3. The CDR3 spells CAWGNRAGQPQHF. CDR3 DNA sequence: TGTGCCTGGGGCAACAGGGCGGGTCAGCCCCAGCATTTT.

This clone has a single count. J is TRBJ2-3 and V is TRBV7-2, with 15 bases matching TRBD2. Germline trimming cut 3 bases from V and 8 bases from J; bases unmatched to any gene: 0. This CDR3 region has 14 residues. Germline assignment: CDR1 SGHTA and CDR2 FQGNSA. CDR3 residues: CASSLGLAGGTQYF. DNA for the CDR3: TGTGCCAGCAGCTTGGGACTAGCGGGGGGTACGCAGTATTTT.

The CDR3 spells CASSKAGPRGTGELFF. CDR3 coding DNA: TGTGCCAGCAGCAAGGCGGGGCCCCGAGGCACCGGGGAGCTGTTTTTT. The V and J genes are TRBV6-6 and TRBJ2-2; D perhaps matches TRBD2 (6 bases). This CDR3 is 16 amino acids long. V lost 6 bases, J lost 4 bases, and 18 bases lay in between. CDR1 and CDR2 from the germline V gene are MNHNY and SVGAGI (reference sequence).

CDR3 amino acids: CASSWTANYGYTF. The CDR3 DNA is TGTGCCAGCAGCTGGACAGCTAACTATGGCTACACCTTC. The chain links TRBV5-6 to TRBJ1-2; D may be TRBD1 (6 bases). CDR1 is SGHDT, CDR2 YYEEEE, per germline. The CDR3 spans 13 residues. Trimming left V 3 bases short and J 0 bases short, with 6 bases between. The entire variable domain, with the rest obtained from reference TRBV5-6 and TRBJ1-2, is as follows: DAGVTQSPTHLIKTRGQQVTLRCSPKSGHDTVSWYQQALGQGPQFIFQYYEEEERQRGNFPDRFSGHQFPNYSSELNVNALLLGDSALYLCASSWTANYGYTFGSGTRLTVV.

The gene calls are TRBV5-6 and TRBJ1-2, with 8 bases aligning to TRBD1. V shed 3 bases and J 8 bases; nucleotides not matched to a gene: 6. The CDR3 runs 13 residues. CDR1 and CDR2 from the germline V gene are SGHDT and YYEEEE. The CDR3 coding sequence is TGTGCCAGCAGCTGGGGACAGGTGGAGGGCTACACCTTC. Amino acids: CASSWGQVEGYTF. The complete variable domain, with remaining parts taken from reference TRBV5-6 and TRBJ1-2, reads DAGVTQSPTHLIKTRGQQVTLRCSPKSGHDTVSWYQQALGQGPQFIFQYYEEEERQRGNFPDRFSGHQFPNYSSELNVNALLLGDSALYLCASSWGQVEGYTFGSGTRLTVV.

The chain carries TRBV11-2 and TRBJ2-1, with 13 positions matching TRBD2. Germline V gene data show CDR1 as SGHAT and CDR2 as FQNNGV. The V gene end was trimmed by 6 bases and the J gene end by 3 bases; junction bases not matched to a gene: 2. This CDR3 spans 15 amino acids. CDR3 protein: CASRTSGGNYNEQFF. The CDR3 DNA follows: TGTGCCAGCAGGACTAGCGGGGGGAACTACAATGAGCAGTTCTTC.

The rearrangement uses TRBV24-1 and TRBJ2-1, with D possibly matching TRBD1 (5 bases). This CDR3 region has 14 residues. The V end lost 3 bases, the J end lost 4 bases, and 9 bases lay between the germline ends. The germline gives CDR1 KGHDR, CDR2 SFDVKD. This CDR3 is CATSDPQGYNEQFF. The CDR3 DNA sequence: TGTGCCACCAGTGATCCCCAGGGATACAATGAGCAGTTCTTC.

This chain joins TRBV27 and TRBJ2-2; TRBD2 is a possible D gene (6 bases). This CDR3 region has 14 residues. The V gene lost 4 bases and the J gene lost 7 bases, with 13 bases spanning the gap. From germline, CDR1 is MNHEY and CDR2 SMNVEV (reference sequence). As DNA, the CDR3 is TGTGCCAGCAGTTGGGGGGTGCAACACGGGGAGCTGTTTTTT. Its protein is CASSWGVQHGELFF.